The subject of this entry is one T cell receptor beta chain. This sample was included in a study of PD-L1 blockade in urothelial cancer. The overall study: It was at 3 weeks (second dose) and 6 weeks after treatment start that blood was analyzed.

Spike-ins of synthetic TCR analog templates went into each PCR. The method was immunoSEQ multiplex PCR; TCRdb's version includes in-frame clones alone and lacks a portion of them. The sample lists about 50,000 clones; around 77% were seen once. V was pared by 3 bases and J by 6 bases, with 1 base of the junction left unmatched. Germline lookup yields CDR1 MRHNA and CDR2 SNTAGT. This CDR3 is built from 15 residues. The V call is TRBV6-4, the J call TRBJ2-1, with TRBD2 identical over 14 bases. The sequence was obtained from a man aged 65 to 79 with urothelial cancer. The sample was PBMCs, taken around atezolizumab (anti-PD-L1) treatment. The CDR3 loop reads CASSDGTSGGNEQFF. The CDR3 coding sequence is TGTGCCAGCAGTGATGGGACTAGCGGGGGCAATGAGCAGTTCTTC.